Included here is one T cell receptor (beta chain) sequence, with context. The antigen remains unidentified. The sample's treatment: some 20 received Ad26.COV2.S at low or high dose, single or two shots; several received placebo; per-sample allocation not given. The samples were gathered on day 63 after the first injection of vaccine or placebo. This record comes from a study of Ad26.COV2.S vaccination and SARS-CoV-2 variants. Broader study findings: Those who received the vaccine showed greater spike-specific TCR breadth than those given placebo.

Repertoires were generated with immunoSEQ multiplex PCR, while TCRdb's copy carries only in-frame clones and drops some. The sample lists about half a million clones; nearly 90% were seen once. J lost 5 bases, V lost 2 bases, and 8 bases had no gene match. Germline V gene sequence: CDR1 MNHEY, CDR2 SVGEGT. CDR3 size: 16 residues. The TCR was taken from a person between 18 and 65 years old who received the Ad26.COV2.S COVID-19 vaccine or a placebo. The starting material was peripheral blood, obtained in a trial of Ad26.COV2.S vaccine versus placebo. This chain uses TRBV6-2 or TRBV6-3 with TRBJ2-3; 9 bases are shared with TRBD1. The CDR3 DNA sequence: TGTGCCAGCAGTTACCCGGGACAGGGCGTGGAAGATACGCAGTATTTT. This codes for CASSYPGQGVEDTQYF.